The clone carrying this T cell receptor beta chain was picked up a small number of times. The sample belongs to a study of identical twins. CDR1 and CDR2 (germline): SGHRS, YFSETQ. The ends were cut back, 0 bases at V and 7 bases at J, with 10 bases in the middle. This CDR3 contains 13 residues. TCRdb reprocessed the 5' RACE reads with MiXCR, giving one entry per CDR3 protein. The sample lists about 730,000 distinct CDR3 sequences, 21% occurring once. This sample also belongs to another study, concerning T cells expressing NK-cell markers.

The specimen was PBMCs. The gene calls are TRBV5-1 and TRBJ1-1; D uncertain. The sequence derives from a young woman in good health. CDR3 in amino acids: CASSLGAEFEAFF. In nucleotides, the CDR3 is TGCGCCAGCAGCTTGGGGGCAGAATTTGAAGCTTTCTTT.